Following are 2 T cell receptor beta chains from one sample sequenced in a study of tumor and adjacent non-tumor tissue in lung cancer. Three rounds of nested PCR, following a modified ARM-PCR protocol, produced the TCRbeta library. In TCRdb, the multiplex PCR reads were re-called with MiXCR into one record per CDR3 protein. The data contain about 98,000 distinct CDR3 sequences, roughly 80% of them singletons. RNA was extracted from bulk tissue without any cell sorting. The normal lung tissue was taken more than 3 cm from the tumor edge. Sequenced material: distant non-tumor lung tissue. The receptors derive from a man in his 60s with small cell lung cancer.

About this clonotype: At one end the junction does not follow the germline gene, possibly because of a read error. The genes are TRBV6-6 and TRBJ1-2; 10 bases match TRBD1. CDR1 and CDR2 from the germline V gene are MNHNY and SVGAGI (reference sequence). This CDR3 is 15 amino acids long. Here the CDR3 DNA reads TGTGCCAGCAGGACAGGGGGCGCAGGATATTATGGCTACATCTTC. Translating gives CASRTGGAGYYGYIF.

The J gene is TRBJ1-2, the V gene TRBV4-1, with D perhaps matching TRBD1 (5 bases). This CDR3 has 15 residues. The ends were cut back, 1 base at V and 5 bases at J, with 14 bases in the middle. CDR1 is MGHRA, CDR2 YSYEKL, per germline. The CDR3 spells CASSQARTQKYGYTF. In DNA, the CDR3 is TGCGCCAGCAGCCAAGCCAGGACACAAAAGTATGGCTACACCTTC.